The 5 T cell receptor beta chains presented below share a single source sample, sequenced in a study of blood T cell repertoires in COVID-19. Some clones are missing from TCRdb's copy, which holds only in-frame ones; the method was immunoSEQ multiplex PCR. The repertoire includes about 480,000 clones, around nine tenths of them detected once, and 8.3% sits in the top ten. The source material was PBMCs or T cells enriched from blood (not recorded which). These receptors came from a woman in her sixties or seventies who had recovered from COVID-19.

This chain's CDR3 is CATQKSYSNQPQHF. The CDR3 coding sequence is TGCGCCACCCAAAAGAGTTATAGCAATCAGCCCCAGCATTTT. The gene calls are TRBV10-2 and TRBJ1-5; D gene unclear. The CDR3 contains 14 residues. Trimming removed 10 bases at V and 0 bases at J, with 13 bases between. Germline V gene data show CDR1 as WSHSY and CDR2 as SAAADI.

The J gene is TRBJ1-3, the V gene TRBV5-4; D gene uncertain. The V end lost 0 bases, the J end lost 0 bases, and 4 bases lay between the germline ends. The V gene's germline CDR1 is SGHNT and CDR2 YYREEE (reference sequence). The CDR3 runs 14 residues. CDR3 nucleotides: TGTGCCAGCAGCTTGGGTCACTCTGGAAACACCATATATTTT. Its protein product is CASSLGHSGNTIYF.

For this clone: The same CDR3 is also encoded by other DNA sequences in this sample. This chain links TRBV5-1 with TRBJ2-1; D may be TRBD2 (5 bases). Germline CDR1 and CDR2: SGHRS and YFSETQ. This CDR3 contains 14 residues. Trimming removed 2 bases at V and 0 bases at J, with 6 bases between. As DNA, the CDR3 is TGCGCCAGCAGCTTCGCGGGCTCCTACAATGAGCAGTTCTTC. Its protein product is CASSFAGSYNEQFF. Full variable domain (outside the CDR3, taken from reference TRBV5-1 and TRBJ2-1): KAGVTQTPRYLIKTRGQQVTLSCSPISGHRSVSWYQQTPGQGLQFLFEYFSETQRNKGNFPGRFSGRQFSNSRSEMNVSTLELGDSALYLCASSFAGSYNEQFFGPGTRLTVL.

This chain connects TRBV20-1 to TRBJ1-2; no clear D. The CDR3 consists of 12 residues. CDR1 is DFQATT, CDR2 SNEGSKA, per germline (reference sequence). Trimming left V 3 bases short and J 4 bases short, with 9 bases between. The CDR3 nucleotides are TGCAGTGCTAGTGCGGGGTCCTATGGCTACACCTTC. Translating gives CSASAGSYGYTF.

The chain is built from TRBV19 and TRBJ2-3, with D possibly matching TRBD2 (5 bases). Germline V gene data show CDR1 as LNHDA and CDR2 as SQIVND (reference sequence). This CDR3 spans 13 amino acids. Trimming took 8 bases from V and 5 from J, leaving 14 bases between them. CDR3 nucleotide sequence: TGTGCCAGTTCCCGGGCGGGTGGAGATACGCAGTATTTT. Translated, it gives CASSRAGGDTQYF. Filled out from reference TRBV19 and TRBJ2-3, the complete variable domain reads DGGITQSPKYLFRKEGQNVTLSCEQNLNHDAMYWYRQDPGQGLRLIYYSQIVNDFQKGDIAEGYSVSREKKESFPLTVTSAQKNPTAFYLCASSRAGGDTQYFGPGTRLTVL.